What follows are 28 T cell receptor beta chains derived from one specimen sequenced in a study of technical replicates of blood from a few donors (dated by TCRdb to 2016 to 2017). Library creation used the immunoSEQ multiplex PCR assay. TCRdb stores this immuneACCESS table with in-frame sequences only. Part of the clones is absent; in the studies checked, under half of the shortfall reflects unresolved V genes, and no reason is known for the rest. The sample records about 62,000 clones, roughly nine tenths of which are singletons. 4.8% of the sample comes from the top ten. Source material: PBMCs. Receptors originate from a human donor in good health. Some clones in this sample may be carry-over from other donors' samples.

The chain couples TRBV7-2 to TRBJ2-5, with D hard to call. The germline V gene encodes CDR1 SGHTA and CDR2 FQGNSA. This CDR3 region has 12 residues. V gave up 4 bases and J gave up 5 bases, with 8 bases separating them. CDR3 amino acids: CASSYGWETQYF. The DNA for the CDR3 is TGTGCCAGCAGCTACGGGTGGGAGACCCAGTACTTC.

The chain employs TRBV7-9 and TRBJ2-1; TRBD2 aligns across 7 bases. The CDR3 loop spans 13 amino acids. The germline CDR1 and CDR2 sequences are SEHNR and FQNEAQ (reference sequence). With V trimmed by 7 bases and J by 6 bases, 6 bases remained unmatched. As DNA, the CDR3 is TGTGCCAGCAATAGGGGAGGGTCCAATGAGCAGTTCTTC. Protein: CASNRGGSNEQFF.

V and J are TRBV19 and TRBJ2-5; 9 bases agree with TRBD2. This CDR3 contains 18 residues. V lost 3 bases to trimming and J lost 1 base; unmatched junction nucleotides: 12. CDR1 is LNHDA and CDR2 is SQIVND in the germline V gene (reference sequence). CDR3 sequence (DNA): TGTGCCAGTAGTATCGGGGTGGGAGCGGGGGGACCCCAAGAGACCCAGTACTTC. Amino acids: CASSIGVGAGGPQETQYF.

The chain links TRBV7-9 to TRBJ2-5; D ambiguous. The V end was cut by 4 bases, the J end by 3 bases, with 9 bases between. Germline CDR1 SEHNR, CDR2 FQNEAQ (reference sequence). This CDR3 is 13 amino acids long. The CDR3 DNA sequence: TGTGCCAGCAGCTCGTCGTCGGAAGAGACCCAGTACTTC. This sequence encodes CASSSSSEETQYF.

The genes are TRBV7-2 and TRBJ1-1, with 8 bases fitting TRBD1. After removal of 5 bases from V and 5 bases from J, the junction contained 7 bases not matched to a gene. Germline V CDR1 and CDR2: SGHTA, FQGNSA. The CDR3 consists of 14 residues. The CDR3 reads CASSQGQGRTEAFF. The CDR3 DNA is TGTGCCAGCAGCCAAGGACAGGGTCGGACTGAAGCTTTCTTT.

The chain employs TRBV27 and TRBJ2-7; TRBD2 might be the D (6 bases). V was cut by 4 bases and J by 0 bases, with 7 bases left in between. Germline loops: CDR1 MNHEY, CDR2 SMNVEV (reference sequence). CDR3 length: 13 residues. CDR3: CASSYGGSYEQYF. The CDR3 DNA follows: TGTGCCAGCAGTTACGGGGGCTCCTACGAGCAGTACTTC.

The CDR3 bases are TGTGCCAGCAGTTACAGGGGTGGGGAGCCCCAGCATTTT. Translation gives CASSYRGGEPQHF. The chain is built from TRBV6-5 and TRBJ1-5; D possibly corresponds to TRBD1 (5 bases). Germline-derived CDR1 and CDR2 are MNHEY and SVGAGI. The CDR3 has 13 amino acids. Trimming pared 2 bases from V and 8 bases from J, leaving 10 bases between.

This clone was counted a single time. This chain uses TRBV19 with TRBJ1-1; 10 bases are a match to TRBD1. The germline gives CDR1 LNHDA, CDR2 SQIVND (reference sequence). The ends lost 4 bases at V and 4 bases at J; junction bases unmatched: 3. The CDR3 is 14 residues long. The DNA for the CDR3 is TGTGCCAGTAGTACGGGACAGGGGTCCACTGAAGCTTTCTTT. As protein: CASSTGQGSTEAFF.

V usage is TRBV11-2 and J usage is TRBJ1-1; D perhaps matches TRBD1 (5 bases). Germline V gives CDR1 SGHAT, CDR2 FQNNGV. The CDR3 contains 12 residues. V was trimmed by 4 bases and J by 11 bases, leaving 14 bases between them. The CDR3, as DNA: TGTGCCAGCAGCTCAGGGCGGAGTAGGGCTTTCTTT. Translation: CASSSGRSRAFF.

This clone was observed once. This chain connects TRBV7-9 to TRBJ2-5, with 13 positions matching TRBD2. Germline V gene sequence: CDR1 SEHNR, CDR2 FQNEAQ (reference sequence). This CDR3 has 15 amino acids. Trimming removed 5 bases from V and 5 bases from J; junction bases left unmatched: 5. The DNA of the CDR3 is TGTGCCAGCAGCCGACTAGCGGGAGGTTTGGAGACCCAGTACTTC. It specifies CASSRLAGGLETQYF.

The J gene is TRBJ1-1, the V gene TRBV5-1, with D uncertain. Germline V gene lookup returns CDR1 SGHRS and CDR2 YFSETQ. V dropped 4 bases and J dropped 6 bases, with 19 bases sitting between them. The CDR3 is made up of 15 amino acids. The CDR3: CASSRGGLTLAEAFF. The CDR3 bases are TGCGCCAGCAGCCGGGGAGGACTCACCCTGGCTGAAGCTTTCTTT.

The chain has TRBV18 and TRBJ2-1, with 9 bases that match TRBD2. Per the germline V gene, CDR1 is KGHSH and CDR2 is LQKENI. J gave up 7 bases and V 3 bases, and 10 bases lay outside the gene matches. The CDR3 loop spans 16 amino acids. Here the CDR3 DNA reads TGTGCCAGCTCACCCCTGATTAGCGGGAGTCTTAATGAGCAGTTCTTC. Protein sequence: CASSPLISGSLNEQFF.

The chain joins TRBV7-2 to TRBJ2-7, with D perhaps TRBD1 (6 bases). The CDR3 has 16 residues. Germline CDR1 SGHTA, CDR2 FQGNSA. V shed 2 bases and J shed 2 bases, with 16 bases lying between them. The CDR3 sequence is CASSLYVGTTTYEQYF. The CDR3 nucleotides read TGTGCCAGCAGCTTATACGTCGGGACAACTACCTACGAGCAGTACTTC.

The V and J genes are TRBV29-1 and TRBJ1-3, with unresolved D. The CDR3 spans 13 residues. The V gene lost 6 bases and the J gene lost 4 bases, with 13 bases spanning the gap. Germline V gene lookup returns CDR1 SQVTM and CDR2 ANQGSEA. The DNA of the CDR3 is TGCAGCGTCACGGACGGACTGGGAAACACCATATATTTT. Amino acid sequence: CSVTDGLGNTIYF. Full variable domain (rest looked up from reference TRBV29-1 and TRBJ1-3): SAVISQKPSRDICQRGTSLTIQCQVDSQVTMMFWYRQQPGQSLTLIATANQGSEATYESGFVIDKFPISRPNLTFSTLTVSNMSPEDSSIYLCSVTDGLGNTIYFGEGSWLTVV.

Within the sample, this clone is medium-sized. The V and J genes are TRBV10-3 and TRBJ2-7; 7 nucleotides align to TRBD1. CDR1 is ENHRY and CDR2 is SYGVKD in the germline V gene. V lost 8 bases and J lost 3; bases outside the gene matches: 7. The CDR3 is 13 residues long. CDR3: CAIGDRELYEQYF. In DNA form, the CDR3 reads TGTGCCATCGGAGACAGGGAACTCTACGAGCAGTACTTC.

This chain uses TRBV20-1 with TRBJ2-1, with D possibly TRBD2 on 5 matching bases. Germline CDR1 reads DFQATT; CDR2 reads SNEGSKA (reference sequence). The CDR3 spans 11 residues. V shed 6 bases and J shed 4 bases, with 7 bases lying between them. CDR3 sequence (DNA): TGCAGTGCACGGGAATACAATGAGCAGTTCTTC. Protein product: CSAREYNEQFF.

The chain combines TRBV27 with TRBJ2-1; no firm D call. Per germline, CDR1 MNHEY and CDR2 SMNVEV (reference sequence). The CDR3 runs 16 residues. The V gene lost 2 bases and the J gene lost 0 bases, with 11 bases spanning the gap. The chain's CDR3 is CASSLTAPSSYNEQFF. Written as DNA, the CDR3 is TGTGCCAGCAGTTTAACAGCTCCCAGCTCCTACAATGAGCAGTTCTTC.

The V gene is TRBV14, the J gene TRBJ2-2; 7 bases match TRBD1. Germline V gene data show CDR1 as SGHDN and CDR2 as FVKESK. The CDR3 runs 17 residues. Trimming at V came to 6 bases and at J to 3 bases, leaving 13 bases not matched to a gene. CDR3 amino acids: CASSPYLTGIYTGELFF. The CDR3 DNA sequence: TGTGCCAGCAGTCCGTATCTGACAGGGATTTACACCGGGGAGCTGTTTTTT.

This clone was seen just once. This chain joins TRBV2 and TRBJ1-2, with TRBD1 as a possible D gene (5 bases). Between the trimmed V and J ends, which lost 5 bases and 7 bases, there was a span of 11 bases. CDR1 is SNHLY, CDR2 FYNNEI, per germline. The CDR3 contains 12 residues. CDR3 sequence (DNA): TGTGCCAGCAGTTTCCAGGGTAGTGGCTACACCTTC. It codes for CASSFQGSGYTF.

The chain links TRBV7-2 to TRBJ1-1; TRBD1 matches at 7 bases. The trim removed 6 bases at V and 0 bases at J, leaving 7 bases unmatched. Germline CDR1 SGHTA, CDR2 FQGNSA. CDR3 length equals 15 residues. The CDR3 loop is CASRLTGTVNTEAFF. The CDR3 coding sequence is TGTGCCAGCAGGTTGACCGGGACAGTGAACACTGAAGCTTTCTTT.

CDR3 nucleotides: TGTGCCAGCAGCCGAGGGACACGCGACAATGAGCAGTTCTTC. Its translation is CASSRGTRDNEQFF. The rearrangement uses TRBV4-2 and TRBJ2-1; a weak D match, TRBD1 (6 bases). CDR1 LGHNA and CDR2 YNFKEQ come from the germline V gene. V was clipped by 4 bases and J by 5 bases, with 12 bases between them. This CDR3 comprises 14 residues.

The chain links TRBV5-1 to TRBJ2-3, with D perhaps TRBD1 (7 bases). The germline CDR1 and CDR2 sequences are SGHRS and YFSETQ. V gave up 7 bases and J gave up 1 base, with 13 bases separating them. The CDR3 sequence is 14 residues long. CDR3: CASQQGGGTDTQYF. In DNA, the CDR3 is TGCGCCAGCCAGCAGGGGGGCGGCACAGATACGCAGTATTTT. Variable domain in full (rest from reference TRBV5-1 and TRBJ2-3): KAGVTQTPRYLIKTRGQQVTLSCSPISGHRSVSWYQQTPGQGLQFLFEYFSETQRNKGNFPGRFSGRQFSNSRSEMNVSTLELGDSALYLCASQQGGGTDTQYFGPGTRLTVL.

This rearrangement joins TRBV27 to TRBJ2-5; 7 bases map to TRBD2. There are 15 residues in the CDR3. Germline CDR1 is MNHEY and CDR2 is SMNVEV (reference sequence). V shed 6 bases, J shed 5 bases, and the junction held 12 bases outside the gene matches. In DNA, the CDR3 is TGTGCCAGCAGAATCCGGGCGGGAGTCGGGGAGACCCAGTACTTC. It yields the protein CASRIRAGVGETQYF.

On this clone: One junction end does not reproduce the germline sequence, and a read error may be involved. The gene calls are TRBV4-3 and TRBJ2-1, with TRBD2 matching 15 bases. The CDR3 runs 13 residues. The germline V gene has CDR1 LGHNA and CDR2 YSLEER. CDR3 residues: CASSQGTSGRRIF. CDR3 bases: TGCGCCAGCAGCCAGGGGACTAGCGGGAGGCGGATCTTC.

V usage is TRBV18 and J usage is TRBJ2-3, with unresolved D. The V end lost 2 bases, the J end lost 1 base, and 7 bases lay between the germline ends. CDR3 length equals 14 residues. CDR1 and CDR2 from the germline V gene are KGHSH and LQKENI. The CDR3 nucleotides are TGTGCCAGCTCACCAAGGAGCGGCACAGATACGCAGTATTTT. This codes for CASSPRSGTDTQYF.

The V and J genes are TRBV5-1 and TRBJ2-1, with TRBD1 identical over 7 bases. The CDR3 runs 14 residues. V trimming: 4 bases; J trimming: 0 bases; junction bases outside the gene matches: 1. CDR1 is SGHRS, CDR2 YFSETQ, per germline. For the CDR3, the DNA is TGCGCCAGCAGCGGGGACAGCTCCTACAATGAGCAGTTCTTC. This translates into CASSGDSSYNEQFF.

The CDR3 protein is CASSLASGGSDTQYF. The CDR3 DNA sequence: TGCGCCAGCAGCTTGGCTAGCGGGGGGTCGGATACGCAGTATTTT. V gene TRBV5-1 combines with J gene TRBJ2-3, with 11 bases identical to TRBD2. Germline V gives CDR1 SGHRS, CDR2 YFSETQ. The CDR3 length is 15 residues. After removal of 0 bases from V and 6 bases from J, the junction contained 3 bases not matched to a gene. Full variable domain (missing parts from reference TRBV5-1 and TRBJ2-3): KAGVTQTPRYLIKTRGQQVTLSCSPISGHRSVSWYQQTPGQGLQFLFEYFSETQRNKGNFPGRFSGRQFSNSRSEMNVSTLELGDSALYLCASSLASGGSDTQYFGPGTRLTVL.

J is TRBJ1-1 and V is TRBV18; a possible D gene is TRBD1 (5 bases). Trimming left V 0 bases short and J 1 base short, with 15 bases between. The CDR3 is made up of 17 amino acids. Germline V lookup: CDR1 KGHSH, CDR2 LQKENI. This CDR3 is CASSPPVGGGPNTEAFF. The DNA of the CDR3 is TGTGCCAGCTCACCACCGGTCGGGGGGGGACCGAACACTGAAGCTTTCTTT.